The text below deals with one TCR beta chain. CDR3 length equals 11 residues. V gave up 2 bases and J gave up 2 bases, with 3 bases separating them. Germline loops: CDR1 DFQATT, CDR2 SNEGSKA (reference sequence). This sample is part of a study of blood T cell repertoires in COVID-19. Generated by immunoSEQ multiplex PCR, the TCRdb table keeps only in-frame clones and is missing some. Among under 250,000 clones listed, around 90% were seen once. Cohort 3 recovery required two negative PCRs, clearance, or symptom resolution. Sequencing used PBMCs or T cells enriched from blood (not recorded which). V is TRBV20-1 and J is TRBJ1-2; D gene unclear. This TCR derives from a man aged 25-45 years who had recovered from COVID-19. The CDR3 DNA reads TGCAGTGCTAGACAGAACTATGGCTACACCTTC. This translates into CSARQNYGYTF.